The 6 T cell receptor beta chains in this list originate from one sample, sequenced in a study of cytomegalovirus exposure and HLA in healthy donors. A multiplex PCR was run with 60 Vbeta primers and 13 Jbeta primers. Clones were read by immunoSEQ multiplex PCR, and TCRdb kept only the in-frame ones, dropping some. This sample lists about 32,000 clones; its ten largest clones have approximately 4.8%. The sample was PBMCs. These receptors were obtained from a female donor in good health and CMV-seronegative.

The gene calls are TRBV5-1 and TRBJ1-3; no clear D gene. The CDR3 covers 15 residues. Germline V lookup: CDR1 SGHRS, CDR2 YFSETQ. The V and J ends lost 0 bases and 0 bases respectively, with 7 bases between them. CDR3 nucleotides: TGCGCCAGCAGCTTGGACAGAAGCTCTGGAAACACCATATATTTT. This translates into CASSLDRSSGNTIYF.

This CDR3 reads CASSESVTGAVAFF. In nucleotides, the CDR3 is TGCGCCAGCAGTGAGTCTGTGACAGGGGCTGTAGCTTTCTTT. The genes are TRBV10-2 and TRBJ1-1, with 8 positions matching TRBD1. The CDR3 contains 14 residues. Per germline, CDR1 WSHSY and CDR2 SAAADI. V shed 0 bases, J shed 10 bases, and the junction held 7 bases outside the gene matches.

The chain is built from TRBV19 and TRBJ1-1; a weak D match, TRBD1 (6 bases). There are 14 residues in the CDR3. V lost 6 bases and J lost 1, with 12 bases in between. The germline CDR1 and CDR2 sequences are LNHDA and SQIVND (reference sequence). The CDR3: CASRPDRTNTEAFF. The CDR3 DNA is TGTGCCAGTAGACCAGACAGGACGAACACTGAAGCTTTCTTT.

This chain uses TRBV11-2 with TRBJ2-3; 9 bases line up with TRBD1. The CDR3 runs 17 residues. The V segment lost 4 bases and the J segment 0 bases; nucleotides outside the gene matches: 8. Germline CDR1 SGHAT, CDR2 FQNNGV. The CDR3: CASSSPQGALSTDTQYF. CDR3 nucleotide sequence: TGTGCCAGCAGCTCGCCACAGGGGGCGCTGAGCACAGATACGCAGTATTTT.

This chain uses TRBV6-1 with TRBJ2-1; 11 nucleotides agree with TRBD2. The CDR3 runs 15 residues. CDR1 is MNHNS, CDR2 SASEGT, per germline. J lost 2 bases, V lost 7 bases, and 4 bases had no gene match. In DNA, the CDR3 is TGTGCCAGCACCTCGACTAGCGGGGCCTACAATGAGCAGTTCTTC. This sequence encodes CASTSTSGAYNEQFF.

The chain is built from TRBV27 and TRBJ2-3; the match to TRBD1 covers 8 bases. V was pared by 6 bases and J by 1 base, with 9 bases of the junction left unmatched. The CDR3 length is 16 residues. Germline V gene data show CDR1 as MNHEY and CDR2 as SMNVEV (reference sequence). The DNA of the CDR3 is TGTGCCAGCAGGAGCCCTATGACAGGGGGCACAGATACGCAGTATTTT. Translated, it gives CASRSPMTGGTDTQYF.